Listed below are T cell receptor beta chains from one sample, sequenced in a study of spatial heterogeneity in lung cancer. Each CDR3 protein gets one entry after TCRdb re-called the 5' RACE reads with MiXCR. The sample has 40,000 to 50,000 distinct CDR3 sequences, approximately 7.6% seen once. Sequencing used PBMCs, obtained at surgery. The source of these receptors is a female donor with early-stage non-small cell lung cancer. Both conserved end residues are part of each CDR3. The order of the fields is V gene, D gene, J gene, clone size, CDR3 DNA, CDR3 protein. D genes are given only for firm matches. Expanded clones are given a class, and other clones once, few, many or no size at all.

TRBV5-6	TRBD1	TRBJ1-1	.	TGTGCCAGCAGCCGGACAGGGTGGAACACTGAAGCTTTCTTT	CASSRTGWNTEAFF
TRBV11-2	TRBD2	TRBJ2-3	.	TGTGCCAGCAGCTTATGGACTAGCGGGGGAAGAGCAACAGATACGCAGTATTTT	CASSLWTSGGRATDTQYF
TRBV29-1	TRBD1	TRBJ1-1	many	TGCAGCGTAAAGACAGGGGCGAGGAACACTGAAGCTTTCTTT	CSVKTGARNTEAFF
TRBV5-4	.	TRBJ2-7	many	TGTGCCAGCAGCTTGGTCGGGGGCCACTCCTACGAGCAGTACTTC	CASSLVGGHSYEQYF
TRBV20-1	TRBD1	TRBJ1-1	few	TGCAGTGCTAGGACGACAGGGGACACTGAAGCTTTCTTT	CSARTTGDTEAFF
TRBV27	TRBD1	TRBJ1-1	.	TGTGCCAGCAGTCTTGGGACAGGGGGCAGTTGGACTGAAGCTTTCTTT	CASSLGTGGSWTEAFF
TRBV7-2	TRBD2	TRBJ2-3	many	TGTGCCAGCAGCTTGCTAGCGGGGGAGGCAGATACGCAGTATTTT	CASSLLAGEADTQYF
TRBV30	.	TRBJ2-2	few	TGTGCCTGGGAACAGATGAACACCGGGGAGCTGTTTTTT	CAWEQMNTGELFF
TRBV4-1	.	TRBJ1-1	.	TGCGCCAGCAGCTTGACAGGGAACACTGAAGCTTTCTTT	CASSLTGNTEAFF
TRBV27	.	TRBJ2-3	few	TGTGCCAGCCTCGCACTAGCCACTTATAGCACAGATACGCAGTATTTT	CASLALATYSTDTQYF
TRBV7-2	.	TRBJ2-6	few	TGTGCCAGCAGCCTCGACAATGCTGGGGCCAACGTCCTGACTTTC	CASSLDNAGANVLTF
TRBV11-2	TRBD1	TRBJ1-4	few	TGTGCCAGCAGCTTCGAACCGGGACAGGGAGAAAAACTGTTTTTT	CASSFEPGQGEKLFF
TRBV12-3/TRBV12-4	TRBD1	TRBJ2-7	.	TGTGCCAGCCGTCCTTTTTGGGACAGGCCCGAGCGGTACTTC	CASRPFWDRPERYF